This TCR beta chain was sequenced during a study of Ad26.COV2.S vaccination and SARS-CoV-2 variants. Study-wide background: The donor was enrolled in the Ad26.COV2.S arm of the COV1001 trial. Ad26.COV2.S given intramuscularly, once or twice 56 days apart. General study findings and limits: Reported findings describe substantial breadth in spike-specific CD8+ and CD4+ T cell responses following vaccination. People who got the vaccine or the placebo had similar non-spike TCR breadth.

On this clone itself: Its target is not known.

The germline V gene encodes CDR1 LNHDA and CDR2 SQIVND (reference sequence). CDR3 length: 12 amino acids. The ends were cut back, 4 bases at V and 6 bases at J, with 4 bases in the middle. TCRdb's copy holds only in-frame clones and misses some; the assay was immunoSEQ multiplex PCR. There are about 370,000 clones in the sample; over 75% occur only once, and over 1.5% lies in the top ten. This sample's treatment: roughly 19 received Ad26.COV2.S at low or high dose, single or two shots; about 5 received placebo; per-sample allocation not given. Sampling was performed 63 days after the first vaccine or placebo injection.

This TCR came from a person aged 18-65 years who received the Ad26.COV2.S COVID-19 vaccine or a placebo. The chain carries TRBV19 and TRBJ1-6; D gene uncertain. The source was peripheral blood, collected in a trial of Ad26.COV2.S vaccine versus placebo. The CDR3 region has the DNA TGTGCCAGTAGTACGGCTAATTCACCCCTCCACTTT. It is translated as CASSTANSPLHF.